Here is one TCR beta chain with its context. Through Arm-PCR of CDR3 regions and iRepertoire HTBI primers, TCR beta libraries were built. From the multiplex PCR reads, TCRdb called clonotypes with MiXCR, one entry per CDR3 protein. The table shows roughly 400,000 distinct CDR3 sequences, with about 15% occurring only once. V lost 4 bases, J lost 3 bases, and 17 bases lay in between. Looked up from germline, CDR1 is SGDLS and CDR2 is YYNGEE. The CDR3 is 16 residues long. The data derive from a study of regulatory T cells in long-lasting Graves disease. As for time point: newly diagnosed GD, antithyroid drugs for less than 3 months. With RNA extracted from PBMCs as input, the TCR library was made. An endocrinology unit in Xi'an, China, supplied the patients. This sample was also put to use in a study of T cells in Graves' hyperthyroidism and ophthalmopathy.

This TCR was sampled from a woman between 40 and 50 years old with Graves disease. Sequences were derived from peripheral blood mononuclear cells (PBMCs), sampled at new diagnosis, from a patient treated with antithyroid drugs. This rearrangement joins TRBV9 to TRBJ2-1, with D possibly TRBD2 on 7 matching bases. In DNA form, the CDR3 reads TGTGCCAGCAGCCACGTTGGGGGAGGGGGCTACAATGAGCAGTTCTTC. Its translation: CASSHVGGGGYNEQFF.